Below, 10 T cell receptor beta chains from the same sample are listed, as sequenced in a study of human T cells and chemical hapten exposure. TCRdb reanalysed the RACE reads using MiXCR and keeps one entry per CDR3 protein. This sample yields 300,000 to 450,000 distinct CDR3 sequences, of which approximately 4.4% are seen a single time; about 2.1% belongs to the top ten. Time point meaning: patch test 1, 2 weeks after DPC sensitization. The treatment here: therapeutic diphenylcyclopropenone sensitization with weekly scalp DPC. Sequencing was performed on whole blood, taken in connection with sensitization to the hapten diphenylcyclopropenone (DPC). All receptors derive from a woman in her 50s with alopecia areata. Some clones in this sample may be carry-over from other donors' samples.

The rearrangement joins TRBV20-1 to TRBJ1-5; possible D gene TRBD1, 5 bases. Germline loops: CDR1 DFQATT, CDR2 SNEGSKA (reference sequence). CDR3 length: 13 residues. Trimming took 4 bases from V and 3 from J, leaving 10 bases between them. The DNA for the CDR3 is TGCAGTGCTATAGACAGACCCAATCAGCCCCAGCATTTT. Its protein is CSAIDRPNQPQHF.

This chain uses TRBV20-1 with TRBJ2-3; the D gene is possibly TRBD2 (5 bases). V shed 3 bases and J shed 8 bases, with 15 bases lying between them. This CDR3 is 13 amino acids long. The V gene's germline CDR1 is DFQATT and CDR2 SNEGSKA (reference sequence). CDR3 region: CSASDYRVITQYF. Here the CDR3 DNA reads TGCAGTGCTAGTGACTACCGAGTAATTACGCAGTATTTT.

The chain combines TRBV7-8 with TRBJ1-4; a weak D match, TRBD1 (6 bases). Germline lookup yields CDR1 SGHVS and CDR2 FQNEAQ. The CDR3 consists of 16 residues. V was shortened by 5 bases and J by 3 bases, with 16 bases between the two germline ends. CDR3 sequence reads: CASSPSRGRANEKLFF. The CDR3 nucleotides read TGTGCCAGCAGCCCATCTAGGGGGAGGGCTAATGAAAAACTGTTTTTT.

Ten or more counts support this clonotype. The V and J genes are TRBV20-1 and TRBJ2-3; 9 nucleotides align to TRBD2. Germline CDR1 reads DFQATT; CDR2 reads SNEGSKA (reference sequence). CDR3 size: 15 residues. V lost 6 bases, J lost 4 bases, and 11 bases stayed unmatched. The CDR3 sequence: CSAVGGTSSADTQYF. CDR3 bases: TGCAGTGCCGTAGGAGGGACTAGCAGTGCAGATACGCAGTATTTT.

In this sample, this clonotype turned up many times. This chain uses TRBV29-1 with TRBJ2-7; the D is unclear. Per the germline V gene, CDR1 is SQVTM and CDR2 is ANQGSEA. This CDR3 has 14 residues. V shed 4 bases and J shed 2 bases, with 15 bases lying between them. The CDR3 reads CSVARRTTPYEQYF. CDR3 coding DNA: TGCAGCGTTGCTAGGCGGACGACGCCCTACGAGCAGTACTTC.

This clonotype was picked up many times. The rearrangement uses TRBV7-8 and TRBJ2-2, with D perhaps matching TRBD2 (6 bases). The CDR3 covers 16 residues. V was cut by 4 bases and J by 7 bases, with 19 bases left in between. Germline CDR1 SGHVS, CDR2 FQNEAQ. In DNA, the CDR3 is TGTGCCAGCAGCTCACACTTGACTAGTGGGGACGGGGAGCTGTTTTTT. Its translation: CASSSHLTSGDGELFF.

This clonotype turned up a few times. This chain uses TRBV29-1 with TRBJ1-1; no firm D call. V was pared by 3 bases and J by 0 bases, with 5 bases between. CDR1 and CDR2 from the germline V gene are SQVTM and ANQGSEA. The CDR3 is 12 amino acids. The CDR3 DNA is TGCAGCGTTGAGAGGATGAACACTGAAGCTTTCTTT. Amino acid sequence: CSVERMNTEAFF.

This clonotype occurred a few times. The chain employs TRBV27 and TRBJ1-1; D call uncertain. V was trimmed by 10 bases and J by 4 bases, leaving 10 bases between them. CDR3 length: 11 residues. Per germline, CDR1 MNHEY and CDR2 SMNVEV (reference sequence). The CDR3, as DNA: TGTGCCACACGCTTCCTCACTGAAGCTTTCTTT. Its protein product is CATRFLTEAFF.

In this sample, this clonotype turned up many times. The J gene is TRBJ2-1, the V gene TRBV2; a possible D gene is TRBD1 (5 bases). Germline CDR1 SNHLY, CDR2 FYNNEI. The CDR3 totals 11 residues. V gave up 4 bases and J gave up 9 bases, with 7 bases separating them. The CDR3, as DNA: TGTGCCAGCAGTGTAGGGGCTGAGCAGTTCTTC. Its protein product is CASSVGAEQFF.

This clonotype was seen ten or more times. V and J are TRBV15 and TRBJ1-5; no reliable D call. The germline V gene encodes CDR1 LNHNV and CDR2 YYDKDF (reference sequence). This CDR3 has 14 residues. The V end was cut by 0 bases, the J end by 2 bases, with 5 bases between. Written as DNA, the CDR3 is TGTGCCACCAGCAGAGAGGCAGGCAATCAGCCCCAGCATTTT. Translation: CATSREAGNQPQHF. Supplemented by reference TRBV15 and TRBJ1-5, the full variable domain reads DAMVIQNPRYQVTQFGKPVTLSCSQTLNHNVMYWYQQKSSQAPKLLFHYYDKDFNNEADTPDNFQSRRPNTSFCFLDIRSPGLGDTAMYLCATSREAGNQPQHFGDGTRLSIL.